This T cell receptor (beta chain) was recovered during a study of blood T cell repertoires in COVID-19 (dated by TCRdb to about 2020). A note on the overall study: Collaborator samples came from the United States, Italy and Spain and covered acute and convalescent phases of COVID-19. The prospective study material was composed of cDNA or gDNA derived from T cells, B-cell-depleted T cells, or PBMCs. Subjects who had been exposed to COVID-19, were actively infected with it, or had recovered from it provided the deeply sampled blood TCRbeta repertoires that made up the dataset. The repertoires were made available in a free public database intended to serve as a resource for research on the immune response to SARS-CoV-2. The samples were drawn from the first 160 participants of the ongoing ImmuneRACE study and from over a thousand subjects provided by 6 global collaborators. Nearly every sample came with metadata listing a de-identified subject ID, COVID-19 status, age in years and sex. Where available, HLA class I and class II types were taken from metadata supplied by the sample provider and were not determined by assay-based typing. The research as a whole found: The quantity of clinical and demographic metadata differed by source and by participant and was supplied without curation.

Enrolling through a virtual design, the prospective study's participants ranged in age from roughly 18 to 90 years and lived across 20 to 25 United States geographic areas. In the prospective study, cohorts were assigned on the basis of participant-reported clinical history obtained from a screening survey and a study questionnaire. Exposed participants had been in contact with someone with a PCR-confirmed or clinician-diagnosed COVID-19 case within 2 weeks of study entry. Mobile phlebotomists in the prospective study collected whole blood, serum and a nasopharyngeal or oropharyngeal swab from every participant. Over a roughly 2-month period, participants in the prospective study had the option of providing additional blood draws and questionnaires. Before DNA extraction, blood samples from the prospective study were shipped at room temperature or frozen. In regard to this clone: No antigen is known for it. Base qualities are missing; no much larger clone stands one base away.

TCRbeta CDR3 regions were amplified from genomic DNA by means of the immunoSEQ Assay, a bias-controlled multiplex PCR. Per the source publication's procedure: The number of nucleated cells in each sample was estimated from the amplification of reference gene primers within the assay. Sequence reads were collapsed and filtered to measure the absolute abundance of every unique TCRbeta CDR3 rearrangement. For each sample, productive Simpson clonality was calculated as the square root of Simpson's diversity index across productive rearrangements. This immuneACCESS table, as held by TCRdb, lists in-frame sequences with V and J called but not all clones. Of the missing ones, under half trace to an unresolved V gene in checked studies; the others have no known cause. That table gives V, J and clone size, and the DNA gave D and trimming. The sample includes 350,000 to 500,000 clones, with over 75% observed a single time. The ten largest clones add up to 1.4% to 1.5% of the sample.

A distance of 8 bases separates the germline ends of V and J, which lose 4 bases and 5 bases respectively. Reading from cysteine to phenylalanine, the CDR3 counts 12 amino acids. Only the CDR3 DNA is retained, 36 bases long and in frame from the first base. CDR1 and CDR2 are read off the germline V gene as MDHEN and SYDVKM. The V gene is TRBV28 and the J gene is TRBJ2-5; perhaps TRBD1 is the D gene, with 6 bases matching. Sample: PBMCs or T cells enriched from blood (not recorded which). This TCR was recovered from a woman between 18 and 30 years old who had been exposed to COVID-19. The nucleotides are TGTGCCAGCAGTTACAGGGTGGAGACCCAGTACTTC. It codes for CASSYRVETQYF.